This T cell receptor beta chain is from a study of shared clonotypes between healthy human individuals. Whole-study findings and limits: Collection of samples was limited to blood; tissue repertoires likely differ. An effect of sequencing depth on clonotype sharing among donors was expected.

Germline loops: CDR1 SGHVS, CDR2 FQNEAQ. Germline trimming cut 1 base from V and 0 bases from J; bases unmatched to any gene: 3. CDR3 length equals 16 residues. For this clone: The antigen remains undetermined.

Sequencing was performed with immunoSEQ multiplex PCR; in TCRdb, only in-frame clones are kept and a portion is missing. The data show some 2,100,000 clones, approximately 94% seen once. Specimen: naive CD4+ T cells sorted from blood. Described subset: CD45RA+ positively selected. The rearrangement links TRBV7-8 to TRBJ1-3, with TRBD1 matching 7 bases. The TCR comes from a man aged 18 to 30 in good health. CDR3 loop: CASSLVGDSSGNTIYF. CDR3 in DNA: TGTGCCAGCAGCTTAGTAGGGGACAGCTCTGGAAACACCATATATTTT.